This note documents a single TCR beta chain sequence. Its target is not known. Clones were read by immunoSEQ multiplex PCR, and TCRdb kept only the in-frame ones, dropping some. The sample shows tens of thousands of clones, around 82% of them seen only once. Blood sampling was done at baseline, cycle 4 day 1, and cycle 7 day 1. CDR1 and CDR2 (germline): MDHEN, SYDVKM. The CDR3 contains 18 residues. Unmatched junction bases numbered 16, after V lost 3 bases and J lost 7 bases. The record originates from a study of OX40 agonist ivuxolimab in advanced cancers. Study as a whole: In three patients, partial responses were observed, one with hepatocellular carcinoma and two with cutaneous melanoma. Points from the study as a whole: Expanded clones were, on average, more numerous among CD8+ T cells than CD4+. Relatively little clonal expansion, among the lowest observed, appeared in partial responders at 0.1-3.0 mg/kg.

V is TRBV28 and J is TRBJ1-5, with TRBD1 identical over 9 bases. Material: CD4+ or CD8+ T cells sorted from blood, obtained in a trial of the OX40 agonist ivuxolimab. This clonotype was obtained from an adult with an advanced solid tumor such as melanoma, head and neck, liver or kidney cancer. Here the CDR3 reads CASSFPPPRTGVSQPQHF. CDR3 DNA sequence: TGTGCCAGCAGTTTTCCGCCGCCTCGGACAGGGGTTAGCCAGCCCCAGCATTTT. Looking up the rest from reference TRBV28 and TRBJ1-5 gives the full variable domain: DVKVTQSSRYLVKRTGEKVFLECVQDMDHENMFWYRQDPGLGLRLIYFSYDVKMKEKGDIPEGYSVSREKKERFSLILESASTNQTSMYLCASSFPPPRTGVSQPQHFGDGTRLSIL.